This T cell receptor beta chain was recovered during a study of T cell repertoires in cytomegalovirus infection. The CDR3 consists of 14 residues. Germline V gives CDR1 MGHDK, CDR2 SYGVNS. Trimming stripped 8 bases from V and 1 base from J, with 14 bases between. There are many counts of this clonotype. Its antigen remains unidentified. TCRdb ran MiXCR on the reads and lists one entry per CDR3 protein. Altogether approximately 83,000 distinct CDR3 sequences are present, roughly a quarter being singletons, with the ten largest covering roughly 50%. The receptor was isolated from a human donor in good health (CMV status not recorded). Some clones in this sample may be carry-over from other donors' samples. The chain links TRBV25-1 to TRBJ1-1; D might be TRBD1 (5 bases). Source: CD8+ T cells from cultured PBMCs, taken from culture after CMV antigen stimulation. In DNA form, the CDR3 reads TGTGCCAGCCAAGGCGGGGCCCGGAACACTGAAGCTTTCTTT. It yields the protein CASQGGARNTEAFF.